The 5 T cell receptor beta chains presented below share a single source sample, sequenced in a study of T-cell reconstitution after alpha-beta-depleted transplantation in children. For TCRbeta, the library was prepared with unique molecular identifiers. TCRdb recomputed calls from the PCR reads with MiXCR, one row per CDR3 protein. The sample holds fewer than 250,000 distinct CDR3 sequences, under 20% seen once. Specimen: PBMCs, mostly from graft donor cells, collected 360 days after TCRalphabeta/CD19-depleted stem cell transplant. These receptors were taken from a male patient aged 2-15 years who had a stem cell transplant for acute lymphoblastic leukemia, so the T cells may come from the graft donor.

This clonotype was counted between two and nine times. The J gene is TRBJ2-1, the V gene TRBV7-9; possible D gene TRBD2, 6 bases. The CDR3 runs 12 residues. Trimming took 4 bases from V and 12 from J, leaving 13 bases between them. The V gene's germline CDR1 is SEHNR and CDR2 FQNEAQ (reference sequence). CDR3 amino acids: CASSSRLVPQFF. The CDR3 region has the DNA TGTGCCAGCAGCTCAAGACTAGTCCCGCAGTTCTTC.

This clonotype was found a few times. The chain joins TRBV5-4 to TRBJ2-7; D is perhaps TRBD1 (5 bases). The V gene lost 2 bases and the J gene lost 5 bases, with 17 bases spanning the gap. The CDR3 has 15 residues. CDR1 SGHNT and CDR2 YYREEE come from the germline V gene (reference sequence). The CDR3 DNA follows: TGTGCCAGCAGCTTCTTATCGCAGGGCTTGGACGAGCAGTACTTC. Translating it yields CASSFLSQGLDEQYF.

V usage is TRBV18 and J usage is TRBJ2-7; no clear D. V lost 2 bases and J 7 bases, leaving 12 bases between the germline ends. The CDR3 has 13 residues. Germline CDR1 KGHSH, CDR2 LQKENI. This CDR3 reads CASSPKFSQEQYF. CDR3 nucleotides: TGTGCCAGCTCACCAAAGTTTTCGCAGGAGCAGTACTTC.

This CDR3 is CSARAPGGETQYF. In nucleotides, the CDR3 is TGCAGTGCTAGAGCCCCGGGGGGGGAGACCCAGTACTTC. The genes are TRBV20-1 and TRBJ2-5; 8 bases agree with TRBD2. The CDR3 has 13 amino acids. Germline V gives CDR1 DFQATT, CDR2 SNEGSKA (reference sequence). V shed 1 base, J shed 5 bases, and the junction held 3 bases outside the gene matches.

V and J are TRBV12-3 or TRBV12-4 and TRBJ2-7; a possible D gene is TRBD2 (6 bases). The CDR3 has 15 residues. V lost 4 bases to trimming and J lost 3 bases, with 16 bases between them. For the CDR3, the DNA is TGTGCCAGCAGTTCTCACGGGAGAGGGGACTACGAGCAGTACTTC. This codes for CASSSHGRGDYEQYF.